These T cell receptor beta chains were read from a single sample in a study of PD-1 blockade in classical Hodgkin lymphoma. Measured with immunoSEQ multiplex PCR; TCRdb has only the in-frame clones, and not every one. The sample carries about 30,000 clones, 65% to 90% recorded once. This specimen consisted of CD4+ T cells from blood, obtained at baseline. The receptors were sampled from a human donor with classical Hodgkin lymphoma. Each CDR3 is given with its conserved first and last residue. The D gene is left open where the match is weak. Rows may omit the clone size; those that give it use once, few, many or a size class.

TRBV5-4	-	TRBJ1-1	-	CASSLGQEWSLAFF	TGTGCCAGCAGCTTGGGACAGGAATGGTCTCTAGCTTTCTTT
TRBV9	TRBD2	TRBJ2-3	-	CASTGLAGAGTQYF	TGTGCCAGCACCGGACTAGCGGGAGCTGGCACGCAGTATTTT
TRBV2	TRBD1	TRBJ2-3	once	CASSRTGGTDTQYF	TGTGCCAGCTCCCGGACAGGGGGCACAGATACGCAGTATTTT
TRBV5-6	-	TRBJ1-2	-	CASSFEGTAYGYTF	TGTGCCAGCAGCTTTGAAGGGACGGCTTATGGCTACACCTTC
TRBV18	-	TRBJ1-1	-	CASSPLGGFNTEAFF	TGTGCCAGCTCACCACTGGGGGGATTTAACACTGAAGCTTTCTTT
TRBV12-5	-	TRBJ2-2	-	CASGLGITPNTGELFF	TGTGCTAGTGGCCTTGGGATTACACCGAACACCGGGGAGCTGTTTTTT
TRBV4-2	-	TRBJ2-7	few	CASSTRDSLGEYEQYF	TGTGCCAGCAGCACACGGGACTCCCTGGGGGAATACGAGCAGTACTTC
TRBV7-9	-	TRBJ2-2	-	CASSSHTGLTGELFF	TGTGCCAGCAGCTCCCACACGGGGCTCACCGGGGAGCTGTTTTTT
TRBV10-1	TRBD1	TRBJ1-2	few	CASSGDSVGYTF	TGCGCCAGCAGTGGGGACAGCGTTGGCTACACCTTC
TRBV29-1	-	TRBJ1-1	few	CSVFPWAGIDTEAFF	TGCAGCGTTTTCCCTTGGGCGGGGATTGACACTGAAGCTTTCTTT
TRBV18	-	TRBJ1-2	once	CASSPFGHYGYTF	TGTGCCAGCTCACCGTTCGGGCACTATGGCTACACCTTC
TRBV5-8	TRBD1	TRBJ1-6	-	CASSPRQGIGSPLHF	TGTGCCAGCAGCCCCCGACAGGGAATCGGTTCACCCCTCCACTTT
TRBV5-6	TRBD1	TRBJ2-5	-	CASSLDRGGETQYF	TGTGCCAGCAGTTTGGACAGGGGGGGAGAGACCCAGTACTTC
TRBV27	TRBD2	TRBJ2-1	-	CASSLTTGGWNEQFF	TGTGCCAGCAGTTTAACTACGGGAGGTTGGAATGAGCAGTTCTTC
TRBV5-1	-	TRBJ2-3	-	CASSATAGVDTQYF	TGCGCCAGCAGCGCAACGGCCGGGGTAGATACGCAGTATTTT
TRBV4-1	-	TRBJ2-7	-	CASSQGITNTYEQYF	TGCGCCAGCAGCCAAGGCATAACAAATACCTACGAGCAGTACTTC
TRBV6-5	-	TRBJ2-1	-	CASSTSLGGHNEQFF	TGTGCCAGCAGCACCAGTCTCGGAGGTCACAATGAGCAGTTCTTC
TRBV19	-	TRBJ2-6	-	CASRGAGGANVLTF	TGTGCCTCCCGGGGGGCTGGTGGGGCCAACGTCCTGACTTTC
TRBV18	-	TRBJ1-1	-	CASQPNFGNTEAFF	TGTGCCAGCCAACCGAATTTCGGAAACACTGAAGCTTTCTTT
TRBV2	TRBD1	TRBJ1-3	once	CASINYRGLTGNTIYF	TGTGCCAGCATCAACTACAGGGGGCTCACTGGAAACACCATATATTTT
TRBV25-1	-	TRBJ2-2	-	CASSEFQAGRTGELFF	TGTGCCAGCAGTGAATTTCAGGCGGGGCGAACCGGGGAGCTGTTTTTT
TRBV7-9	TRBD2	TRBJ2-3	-	CASSPGTSGTWAPDTQYF	TGTGCCAGCAGCCCCGGGACTAGCGGAACTTGGGCCCCAGATACGCAGTATTTT
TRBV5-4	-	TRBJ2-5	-	CASSFWASREQYF	TGTGCCAGCAGCTTTTGGGCGAGTCGGGAGCAGTACTTC
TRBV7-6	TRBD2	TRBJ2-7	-	CASSRTSGSYEQYF	TGTGCCAGCAGCCGGACTAGCGGGAGTTACGAGCAGTACTTC
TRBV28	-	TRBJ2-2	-	CASTTHTGELFF	TGTGCCAGCACAACCCACACCGGGGAGCTGTTTTTT
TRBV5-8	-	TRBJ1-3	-	CASSLMQVASGNTIYF	TGTGCCAGCAGCTTGATGCAGGTGGCCTCTGGAAACACCATATATTTT